This T cell receptor (beta chain) was captured by sequencing in a study of blood T cells in healthy people across ages. Study results and caveats: Not knowing donor CMV status may have confounded expanded clonotype changes.

Samples each yielded at least 5 micrograms of total RNA. Remarks on this clonotype: The antigen is not known.

The authors ran a second PCR of about 6 to 12 cycles using a sample-barcoded 5' primer and a J-beta primer mix. Every cDNA molecule bore a tag from a template-switch adaptor containing 12 random nucleotides. All samples yielded 3 million or more CDR3-containing paired-end reads. TCRdb passed the 5' RACE reads through MiXCR, listing each CDR3 protein once. The data show 800,000 to 950,000 distinct CDR3 sequences, with 30% to 45% seen just once and approximately 12% held by the top ten. Germline CDR1 reads SGDLS; CDR2 reads YYNGEE. Trimming cost V 4 bases and J 0 bases, with 15 bases left between them. The CDR3 runs 16 residues.

The sequence was collected from a young man in good health. This rearrangement joins TRBV9 to TRBJ2-3; weak D call: TRBD2 (5 bases). Sequencing was performed on blood. The CDR3 nucleotides are TGTGCCAGCAGCCCAGAGGGTTTATCTAGCACAGATACGCAGTATTTT. Residues: CASSPEGLSSTDTQYF.